Listed below are T cell receptor beta chains from one sample, sequenced in a study of early T cells in non-severe SARS-CoV-2 infection. TCRdb reprocessed the 5' RACE reads via MiXCR and lists one record per CDR3 protein. The table has around 26,000 distinct CDR3 sequences, around 4.5% seen once; the top ten hold roughly 11%. Sequencing was done on a sample of whole blood. These receptors were taken from an adult who was a healthcare worker with PCR-confirmed SARS-CoV-2 infection or an uninfected control (not recorded which). Each CDR3 is given with its conserved first and last residue. The order of the fields is CDR3 DNA, CDR3 protein, J gene, V gene, D gene, clone size. A D gene is named only where the DNA matches it firmly. Clone size is stated in some rows and not others, as once, few, many or a class when expanded.

cdr3_nt: TGTGCTAGTGGTTTGGGCGAGGGCATCTCCTACAATGAGCAGTTCTTC; cdr3_aa: CASGLGEGISYNEQFF; j_call: TRBJ2-1; v_call: TRBV12-5; d_call: NA; clone_size: few
cdr3_nt: TGCAGCGGGGGACAGGGGAGCACCGGGGAGCTGTTTTTT; cdr3_aa: CSGGQGSTGELFF; j_call: TRBJ2-2; v_call: TRBV29-1; d_call: TRBD1; clone_size: many
cdr3_nt: TGTGCCACCAGTGATTTGCTTAGGCTCTACAATGAGCAGTTCTTC; cdr3_aa: CATSDLLRLYNEQFF; j_call: TRBJ2-1; v_call: TRBV24-1; d_call: NA; clone_size: many
cdr3_nt: TGCAGCGTTGTGGGGGCCGGTGTAGCGGGAGGGACTGTACAGTTCTTC; cdr3_aa: CSVVGAGVAGGTVQFF; j_call: TRBJ2-1; v_call: TRBV29-1; d_call: TRBD2; clone_size: many
cdr3_nt: TGTGCCAGCAGCTTATTTGCTAGCTCCAATGAGCAGTTCTTC; cdr3_aa: CASSLFASSNEQFF; j_call: TRBJ2-1; v_call: TRBV11-3; d_call: NA; clone_size: few
cdr3_nt: TGCAGTGCTACCGGCCTCTTGGCGGGAGGTTCGACAGATACGCAGTATTTT; cdr3_aa: CSATGLLAGGSTDTQYF; j_call: TRBJ2-3; v_call: TRBV20-1; d_call: TRBD2; clone_size: few
cdr3_nt: TGTGCTAGTGGGACAGAGAAGACTAACTATGGCTACACCTTC; cdr3_aa: CASGTEKTNYGYTF; j_call: TRBJ1-2; v_call: TRBV12-5; d_call: NA; clone_size: NA
cdr3_nt: TGTGTCAGCAGCTTCTCAGGGAACACTGAAGCTTTCTTT; cdr3_aa: CVSSFSGNTEAFF; j_call: TRBJ1-1; v_call: TRBV11-2; d_call: NA; clone_size: NA
cdr3_nt: TGTGCCAGCAGCTTAGCAGTGCTAGCGGAAGCCTACGAGCAGTACTTC; cdr3_aa: CASSLAVLAEAYEQYF; j_call: TRBJ2-7; v_call: TRBV7-2; d_call: TRBD2; clone_size: many
cdr3_nt: TGTGCCAGCAGTTACTCGACAGGGGCTAACTATGGCTACACCTTC; cdr3_aa: CASSYSTGANYGYTF; j_call: TRBJ1-2; v_call: TRBV6-2/TRBV6-3; d_call: TRBD1; clone_size: NA
cdr3_nt: TGTGCCAGCAGCCAAGCGGGAGACGGAGAGCAGTTCTTC; cdr3_aa: CASSQAGDGEQFF; j_call: TRBJ2-1; v_call: TRBV7-2; d_call: TRBD2; clone_size: many
cdr3_nt: TGTGCCAGCAGTGACTCGTCGGGGGAGATCACCGGGGAGCTGTTTTTT; cdr3_aa: CASSDSSGEITGELFF; j_call: TRBJ2-2; v_call: TRBV6-4; d_call: NA; clone_size: many
cdr3_nt: TGTGCCAGCAGCGCCCGAGCGGGACCTGACACAGATACGCAGTATTTT; cdr3_aa: CASSARAGPDTDTQYF; j_call: TRBJ2-3; v_call: TRBV9; d_call: TRBD2; clone_size: medium-sized
cdr3_nt: TGTGCCAGCAGCGATACAGGGTACTCGTTTAATTCACCCCTCCACTTT; cdr3_aa: CASSDTGYSFNSPLHF; j_call: TRBJ1-6; v_call: TRBV7-2; d_call: NA; clone_size: few
cdr3_nt: TGCAGCGTTACACGGACCGCGAACACTGAAGCTTTCTTT; cdr3_aa: CSVTRTANTEAFF; j_call: TRBJ1-1; v_call: TRBV29-1; d_call: NA; clone_size: many
cdr3_nt: TGTGCCAGCAGCGTACAGGGTATGCGGGACAATGAGCAGTTCTTC; cdr3_aa: CASSVQGMRDNEQFF; j_call: TRBJ2-1; v_call: TRBV9; d_call: NA; clone_size: many
cdr3_nt: TGTGCCAGCAGTTTATGGGTTGGGACAGTGAGTGAGCAGTACTTC; cdr3_aa: CASSLWVGTVSEQYF; j_call: TRBJ2-7; v_call: TRBV12-3/TRBV12-4; d_call: TRBD1; clone_size: few
cdr3_nt: TGCGCCAGCAGCCAGGGGGGGACAGCTTACAATGAGCAGTTCTTC; cdr3_aa: CASSQGGTAYNEQFF; j_call: TRBJ2-1; v_call: TRBV5-1; d_call: NA; clone_size: few
cdr3_nt: TGTGCCAGCAGCCCCGCGGGGACTAGCGGGAGGCCCCTCACAGATACGCAGTATTTT; cdr3_aa: CASSPAGTSGRPLTDTQYF; j_call: TRBJ2-3; v_call: TRBV7-9; d_call: TRBD2; clone_size: many
cdr3_nt: TGTGCCATCAGGGCCGGGACAGGGTCGAATGAGCAGTTCTTC; cdr3_aa: CAIRAGTGSNEQFF; j_call: TRBJ2-1; v_call: TRBV10-3; d_call: TRBD1; clone_size: NA
cdr3_nt: TGTGCCAGCAGCTTAGGGACAGGAGCGAACACCGGGGAGCTGTTTTTT; cdr3_aa: CASSLGTGANTGELFF; j_call: TRBJ2-2; v_call: TRBV5-6; d_call: TRBD1; clone_size: medium-sized
cdr3_nt: TGTGCCAGCAGCTTACGATGGGGGGACAGGGGGACGGATGAGCAGTTCTTC; cdr3_aa: CASSLRWGDRGTDEQFF; j_call: TRBJ2-1; v_call: TRBV7-6; d_call: TRBD1; clone_size: many
cdr3_nt: TGTGCCAGTAGCCGGGACAGGTCCTACGAGCAGTACTTC; cdr3_aa: CASSRDRSYEQYF; j_call: TRBJ2-7; v_call: TRBV19; d_call: TRBD1; clone_size: medium-sized
cdr3_nt: TGCGCCAGCAGCGCCCCCTCCTACGAGCAGTACTTC; cdr3_aa: CASSAPSYEQYF; j_call: TRBJ2-7; v_call: TRBV5-1; d_call: NA; clone_size: few
cdr3_nt: TGTGCCAGCAGCTTACTGGGGACAAATCAGCCCCAGCATTTT; cdr3_aa: CASSLLGTNQPQHF; j_call: TRBJ1-5; v_call: TRBV11-2; d_call: NA; clone_size: NA
cdr3_nt: TGTGCCAGCAGCCTGGCCCTGTGGGGTGGGGAGCTGTTTTTT; cdr3_aa: CASSLALWGGELFF; j_call: TRBJ2-2; v_call: TRBV5-5; d_call: NA; clone_size: NA
cdr3_nt: TGCAGTGCTAAAAAAGGGGGCGTGGGCTATGGCTACACCTTC; cdr3_aa: CSAKKGGVGYGYTF; j_call: TRBJ1-2; v_call: TRBV20-1; d_call: TRBD1; clone_size: many
cdr3_nt: TGTGCCATCAGTGGACAGGAGGGCGACTATGGCTACACCTTC; cdr3_aa: CAISGQEGDYGYTF; j_call: TRBJ1-2; v_call: TRBV10-3; d_call: NA; clone_size: few
cdr3_nt: TGTGCCAGTAGTGCACTAGCGGGAGGAAACAATGAGCAGTTCTTC; cdr3_aa: CASSALAGGNNEQFF; j_call: TRBJ2-1; v_call: TRBV19; d_call: TRBD2; clone_size: many
cdr3_nt: TGTGCCACCCACTCCTCTAGCACAGATACGCAGTATTTT; cdr3_aa: CATHSSSTDTQYF; j_call: TRBJ2-3; v_call: TRBV10-3; d_call: NA; clone_size: NA
cdr3_nt: TGTGCCAGCAGTCCAACTAGCGGGAGTGGGTCGGAGCAGTTCTTC; cdr3_aa: CASSPTSGSGSEQFF; j_call: TRBJ2-1; v_call: TRBV27; d_call: TRBD2; clone_size: few
cdr3_nt: TGCAGTGCTAGTATCCCCCCTCGGAACAATGAGCAGTTCTTC; cdr3_aa: CSASIPPRNNEQFF; j_call: TRBJ2-1; v_call: TRBV20-1; d_call: NA; clone_size: many
cdr3_nt: TGCAGTGCTAGAGGCCTCCGGGGAGAGTTCGAGCAGTACTTC; cdr3_aa: CSARGLRGEFEQYF; j_call: TRBJ2-7; v_call: TRBV20-1; d_call: NA; clone_size: many
cdr3_nt: TGTGCCAGCAGAGGGGAGAATGATTACGAGCAGTACTTC; cdr3_aa: CASRGENDYEQYF; j_call: TRBJ2-7; v_call: TRBV9; d_call: NA; clone_size: many
cdr3_nt: TGTGCCAGCAGCTTAGAGGAGGGGAGACTGTCGGGAGTTACGCAGTATTTT; cdr3_aa: CASSLEEGRLSGVTQYF; j_call: TRBJ2-3; v_call: TRBV11-2; d_call: NA; clone_size: many
cdr3_nt: TGCGCCAGCAGCTTGAGGCCGACAGGGAGTGTTGCTGAAGCTTTCTTT; cdr3_aa: CASSLRPTGSVAEAFF; j_call: TRBJ1-1; v_call: TRBV5-1; d_call: TRBD1; clone_size: many
cdr3_nt: TGTGCCAGCAGCTTAGGGCAGGAAATGATGAATGAGCAGTTCTTC; cdr3_aa: CASSLGQEMMNEQFF; j_call: TRBJ2-1; v_call: TRBV13; d_call: NA; clone_size: many
cdr3_nt: TGTGCCAGCGCGGGCAGCAATCAGCCCCAGCATTTT; cdr3_aa: CASAGSNQPQHF; j_call: TRBJ1-5; v_call: TRBV6-2/TRBV6-3; d_call: NA; clone_size: NA
cdr3_nt: TGTGCCAGCAGCTCCCGACCAGCTAGCACAGATACGCAGTATTTT; cdr3_aa: CASSSRPASTDTQYF; j_call: TRBJ2-3; v_call: TRBV9; d_call: NA; clone_size: many
cdr3_nt: TGTGCCAGCAGCTCACCAGGGGGCGGAGATACGCAGTATTTT; cdr3_aa: CASSSPGGGDTQYF; j_call: TRBJ2-3; v_call: TRBV5-6; d_call: TRBD1; clone_size: medium-sized
cdr3_nt: TGTGCCAGTAGTATTAGTCAGGGCGGCGATGAGCAGTTCTTC; cdr3_aa: CASSISQGGDEQFF; j_call: TRBJ2-1; v_call: TRBV19; d_call: NA; clone_size: many
cdr3_nt: TGTGCCAGCAGCTTAAGACTGGGAACCTACAATGAGCAGTTCTTC; cdr3_aa: CASSLRLGTYNEQFF; j_call: TRBJ2-1; v_call: TRBV7-9; d_call: NA; clone_size: few
cdr3_nt: TGTGCCAGCAGTTACTCGACCGGAACAATAGAGACCCAGTACTTC; cdr3_aa: CASSYSTGTIETQYF; j_call: TRBJ2-5; v_call: TRBV6-2/TRBV6-3; d_call: NA; clone_size: many
cdr3_nt: TGTGCCAGTAGTATAGCGGGAACCGCGGCCCAGTACTTC; cdr3_aa: CASSIAGTAAQYF; j_call: TRBJ2-5; v_call: TRBV19; d_call: NA; clone_size: medium-sized
cdr3_nt: TGTGCCACCAGCAGAGGCAGGGGGATTCAGCCCCAGCATTTT; cdr3_aa: CATSRGRGIQPQHF; j_call: TRBJ1-5; v_call: TRBV15; d_call: TRBD1; clone_size: many
cdr3_nt: TGTGCCTGGAGCACAGGGGGCCCTTACACCGGGGAGCTGTTTTTT; cdr3_aa: CAWSTGGPYTGELFF; j_call: TRBJ2-2; v_call: TRBV30; d_call: TRBD1; clone_size: many
cdr3_nt: TGTGCCAGCAGCCCCGCCGTTTCGATCGCGACAAACGAGCAGTACTTC; cdr3_aa: CASSPAVSIATNEQYF; j_call: TRBJ2-7; v_call: TRBV7-9; d_call: NA; clone_size: many
cdr3_nt: TGTGCCAGCAGCTTATCCCAAAGGGAGGCGCAGTTCTTC; cdr3_aa: CASSLSQREAQFF; j_call: TRBJ2-1; v_call: TRBV11-2; d_call: NA; clone_size: many
cdr3_nt: TGTGCCAGCAGCCCAAGGACTAGCGGGAGGTCAGATACGCAGTATTTT; cdr3_aa: CASSPRTSGRSDTQYF; j_call: TRBJ2-3; v_call: TRBV7-8; d_call: TRBD2; clone_size: many
cdr3_nt: TGTGCCAGTAGTCCCCGGACGTCAACCATCCTCATGAACACTGAAGCTTTCTTT; cdr3_aa: CASSPRTSTILMNTEAFF; j_call: TRBJ1-1; v_call: TRBV19; d_call: NA; clone_size: many
cdr3_nt: TGTGCCAGCAGTTCGCGCGGGAGGAGCACAGATACGCAGTATTTT; cdr3_aa: CASSSRGRSTDTQYF; j_call: TRBJ2-3; v_call: TRBV12-3/TRBV12-4; d_call: TRBD2; clone_size: many
cdr3_nt: TGTGCCAGCAGCGGGCGGGAGCATTACAATGAGCAGTTCTTC; cdr3_aa: CASSGREHYNEQFF; j_call: TRBJ2-1; v_call: TRBV7-9; d_call: TRBD2; clone_size: NA
cdr3_nt: TGTGCCAGTAGGGTGACTAGCGGGGTCTACAATGAGCAGTTCTTC; cdr3_aa: CASRVTSGVYNEQFF; j_call: TRBJ2-1; v_call: TRBV19; d_call: TRBD2; clone_size: few
cdr3_nt: TGTGCCATCAGTAGCGACGGGAACCCCTACGAGCAGTACTTC; cdr3_aa: CAISSDGNPYEQYF; j_call: TRBJ2-7; v_call: TRBV10-3; d_call: NA; clone_size: many
cdr3_nt: TGTGCCAGCAGCTTAAAATTCTCGAACACTGAAGCTTTCTTT; cdr3_aa: CASSLKFSNTEAFF; j_call: TRBJ1-1; v_call: TRBV7-2; d_call: NA; clone_size: many
cdr3_nt: TGTGCCAGCAGCCAAGTGCGTGTCAATGAGCAGTTCTTC; cdr3_aa: CASSQVRVNEQFF; j_call: TRBJ2-1; v_call: TRBV3-1; d_call: NA; clone_size: many
cdr3_nt: TGTGCCAGCAGACTCCCACCCGGGACTCTTACCCTCTCCTATGGCTACACCTTC; cdr3_aa: CASRLPPGTLTLSYGYTF; j_call: TRBJ1-2; v_call: TRBV14; d_call: NA; clone_size: many
cdr3_nt: TGTGCCAGCAGATCCGCCGGAGTAGCTGGCTTCTACGAGCAGTACTTC; cdr3_aa: CASRSAGVAGFYEQYF; j_call: TRBJ2-7; v_call: TRBV6-2/TRBV6-3; d_call: NA; clone_size: NA